These 9 T cell receptor beta chains came from one sample sequenced in a study of PD-L1 blockade in urothelial cancer. Assay: immunoSEQ multiplex PCR; the TCRdb copy retains only in-frame clones and omits some. Here the sample spans under 35,000 clones, roughly nine tenths being singletons. The sample's time point: peripheral blood 6 weeks after treatment start. Material: PBMCs, obtained around atezolizumab (anti-PD-L1) treatment. These receptors were taken from a man older than 75 with urothelial cancer.

CDR3 DNA sequence: TGTGCCAGCAGAAAACCCGGGACAGGGACGGAAAAACTGTTTTTT. Protein product: CASRKPGTGTEKLFF. The rearrangement joins TRBV6-6 to TRBJ1-4; TRBD1 aligns across 9 bases. CDR1 is MNHNY and CDR2 is SVGAGI in the germline V gene (reference sequence). V was pared by 6 bases and J by 8 bases, with 10 bases of the junction left unmatched. There are 15 residues in the CDR3.

The chain combines TRBV4-1 with TRBJ2-1; 11 bases are shared with TRBD2. V shed 8 bases and J 3 bases; nucleotides not matched to a gene: 9. CDR1 and CDR2 from the germline V gene are MGHRA and YSYEKL. The length of the CDR3 is 16 residues. The CDR3 coding sequence is TGCGCCAGCGCTAGTGGGCTAGCGGGAGGCTACAATGAGCAGTTCTTC. It encodes CASASGLAGGYNEQFF.

The chain recombines TRBV19 with TRBJ2-7; TRBD1 matches 8 bases. The CDR3 runs to 14 residues. V was clipped by 8 bases and J by 3 bases; unmatched bases: 9. Looked up from germline, CDR1 is LNHDA and CDR2 is SQIVND (reference sequence). This CDR3 reads CASGNRGNDYEQYF. DNA of the CDR3: TGTGCCAGTGGTAACAGGGGGAACGACTACGAGCAGTACTTC.

The gene calls are TRBV23-1 and TRBJ1-1; D gene ambiguous. TRBV23-1 is treated as an ORF (open reading frame) with a function not yet certain. V lost 8 bases and J 8 bases, leaving 15 bases between the germline ends. The CDR3 consists of 12 residues. CDR3 sequence (DNA): TGCGCCAGCGCCCCCGAAACGAGAGAAGCTTTCTTT. It codes for CASAPETREAFF.

This chain connects TRBV19 to TRBJ2-3, with D perhaps matching TRBD2 (6 bases). The ends were cut back, 9 bases at V and 2 bases at J, with 15 bases in the middle. The CDR3 spans 14 residues. CDR1 LNHDA and CDR2 SQIVND come from the germline V gene (reference sequence). CDR3 DNA: TGTGCCAGCAAGGAGGGAGTCCACACAGATACGCAGTATTTT. Its translation is CASKEGVHTDTQYF.

The J gene is TRBJ2-3, the V gene TRBV7-2, with 7 bases aligning to TRBD2. The germline gives CDR1 SGHTA, CDR2 FQGNSA. V lost 5 bases and J lost 8; bases outside the gene matches: 4. The CDR3 length is 12 residues. The CDR3, as DNA: TGTGCCAGCAGCCCGGGAGGAGGTACGCAGTATTTT. Translated, it gives CASSPGGGTQYF.

The V gene is TRBV11-2, the J gene TRBJ1-4; D gene unclear. In germline, CDR1 is SGHAT, CDR2 FQNNGV. CDR3 length: 14 amino acids. V was trimmed by 1 base and J by 13 bases, leaving 16 bases between them. CDR3 nucleotides: TGTGCCAGCAGCTTAGTTCTACCGACCGGAGGACTGTTTTTT. As protein: CASSLVLPTGGLFF.

CDR3 sequence reads: CASRHSLSSYEQYF. The CDR3 coding sequence is TGTGCCAGCAGGCACAGTTTGAGCTCCTACGAGCAGTACTTC. V usage is TRBV6-1 and J usage is TRBJ2-7; D is uncertain. CDR3 length: 14 amino acids. V lost 6 bases, J lost 0 bases, and 12 bases lay in between. Germline CDR1 is MNHNS and CDR2 is SASEGT.

The chain recombines TRBV15 with TRBJ2-2; D is ambiguous. Between the trimmed V and J ends, which lost 3 bases and 3 bases, there was a span of 11 bases. Germline V gives CDR1 LNHNV, CDR2 YYDKDF (reference sequence). The CDR3 is made up of 15 amino acids. The CDR3, as DNA: TGTGCCACCAGCAGCCCCAGTCGGGACACCGGGGAGCTGTTTTTT. Translating gives CATSSPSRDTGELFF.